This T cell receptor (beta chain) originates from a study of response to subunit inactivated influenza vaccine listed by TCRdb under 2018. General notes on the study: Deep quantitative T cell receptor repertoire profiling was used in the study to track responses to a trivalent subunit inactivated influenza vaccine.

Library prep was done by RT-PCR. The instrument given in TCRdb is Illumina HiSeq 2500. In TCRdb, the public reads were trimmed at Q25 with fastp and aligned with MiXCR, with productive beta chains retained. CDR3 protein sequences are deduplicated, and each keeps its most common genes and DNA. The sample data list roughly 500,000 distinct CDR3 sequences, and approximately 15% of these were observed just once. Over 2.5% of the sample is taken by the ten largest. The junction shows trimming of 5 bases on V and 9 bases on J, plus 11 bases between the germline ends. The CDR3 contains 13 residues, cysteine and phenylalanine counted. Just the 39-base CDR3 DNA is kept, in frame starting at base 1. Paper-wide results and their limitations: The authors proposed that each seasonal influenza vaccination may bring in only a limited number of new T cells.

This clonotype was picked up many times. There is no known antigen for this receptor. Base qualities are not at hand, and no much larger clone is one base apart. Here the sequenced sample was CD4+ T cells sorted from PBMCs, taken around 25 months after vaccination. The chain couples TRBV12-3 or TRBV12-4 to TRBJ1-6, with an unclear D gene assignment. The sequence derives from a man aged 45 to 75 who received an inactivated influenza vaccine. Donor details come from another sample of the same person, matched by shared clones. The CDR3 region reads CASSDEGSSPLHF. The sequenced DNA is TGTGCCAGCAGTGACGAAGGGAGTTCACCCCTCCACTTT.